Below are 26 T cell receptor beta chains sequenced from a single sample in a study of HIV-infected children after antiretroviral therapy interruption. The TCR library was built from RNA with a 3' RACE protocol and unique molecular identifiers. TCRdb passed the 3' RACE reads through MiXCR, listing each CDR3 protein once. The data hold 40,000 to 50,000 distinct CDR3 sequences, with roughly 4% observed a single time. Treatment defined: PENTA 11 planned treatment interruption arm or continuous ART arm. The sequencing used CD45RA+ CD4+ T cells from PBMCs, pooled from several time points, collected from a donor given antiretroviral therapy, either interrupted or continuous. Subset: naive CD4+ CD45RA+ CD45RO- T cells. The receptors were sampled from a pool of human donors with HIV.

This clonotype was detected ten times or more. The chain has TRBV29-1 and TRBJ2-5; D gene ambiguous. This CDR3 has 15 residues. In germline, CDR1 is SQVTM, CDR2 ANQGSEA. Trimming took off 5 bases at V and 0 bases at J, with 16 bases between the two ends. CDR3 region: CSVSPAPMYQETQYF. The CDR3 DNA sequence: TGCAGCGTTTCGCCCGCACCCATGTACCAAGAGACCCAGTACTTC.

This clonotype has at least ten counts. The chain links TRBV7-2 to TRBJ2-1, with 9 positions matching TRBD1. The CDR3 contains 17 residues. In germline, CDR1 is SGHTA, CDR2 FQGNSA. Trimming removed 3 bases from V and 4 bases from J; junction bases left unmatched: 10. CDR3 bases: TGTGCCAGCAGCTTTTCCCCCGGACAGGGGATATACAATGAGCAGTTCTTC. Translating it yields CASSFSPGQGIYNEQFF.

This clonotype occurred many times. V and J are TRBV7-2 and TRBJ1-1; 8 nucleotides match TRBD1. The CDR3 extends over 14 amino acids. J was trimmed by 1 base and V by 3 bases; bases with no gene match: 1. Per the germline V gene, CDR1 is SGHTA and CDR2 is FQGNSA. CDR3 nucleotides: TGTGCCAGCAGCTTTGACAGGGGGAACACTGAAGCTTTCTTT. It specifies CASSFDRGNTEAFF. The entire variable domain, with the rest obtained from reference TRBV7-2 and TRBJ1-1, is as follows: GAGVSQSPSNKVTEKGKDVELRCDPISGHTALYWYRQSLGQGLEFLIYFQGNSAPDKSGLPSDRFSAERTGGSVSTLTIQRTQQEDSAVYLCASSFDRGNTEAFFGQGTRLTVV.

This clonotype was seen ten or more times. The chain uses TRBV19 and TRBJ2-3, with a tentative D call TRBD2 (5 bases). CDR3 length: 13 residues. The V end lost 7 bases, the J end lost 8 bases, and 16 bases lay between the germline ends. Germline assignment: CDR1 LNHDA and CDR2 SQIVND (reference sequence). The CDR3 sequence: CASNDYGLGTQYF. CDR3 nucleotide sequence: TGTGCCAGTAATGACTACGGCTTGGGTACGCAGTATTTT.

This clonotype was found a few times. The chain couples TRBV12-3 or TRBV12-4 to TRBJ2-7; D gene uncertain. V was trimmed by 2 bases and J by 11 bases, leaving 16 bases between them. The CDR3 consists of 13 residues. The chain's CDR3 is CASSLNPQADEYF. DNA for the CDR3: TGTGCCAGCAGTTTAAATCCCCAGGCCGATGAGTACTTC.

This clonotype was counted at least ten times. The rearrangement links TRBV2 to TRBJ2-2; no clear D gene. The CDR3 length is 11 residues. Germline V gene sequence: CDR1 SNHLY, CDR2 FYNNEI. Trimming shortened V by 4 bases and J by 6 bases, and 3 bases separated the two germline ends. The CDR3 nucleotides read TGTGCCAGCAGTGGGTCCGGGGAGCTGTTTTTT. Its translation is CASSGSGELFF.

This clonotype is medium-sized by share. The chain combines TRBV12-3 or TRBV12-4 with TRBJ1-6; D unclear. V was trimmed by 1 base and J by 0 bases, leaving 4 bases between them. This CDR3 has 15 residues. The CDR3 DNA reads as TGTGCCAGCAGTTTAGACAGCTCCTATAATTCACCCCTCCACTTT. Its translation: CASSLDSSYNSPLHF.

This clonotype was counted ten times or more. This chain joins TRBV4-2 and TRBJ1-2; unclear D gene. CDR3 length: 14 residues. Germline loops: CDR1 LGHNA, CDR2 YNFKEQ. V was clipped by 1 base and J by 2 bases, with 8 bases between them. For the CDR3, the DNA is TGTGCCAGCAGCCAAGCAATGTCCAACTATGGCTACACCTTC. Translation gives CASSQAMSNYGYTF.

The table lists this clonotype with many counts. The chain joins TRBV19 to TRBJ2-7; no firm D call. CDR1 is LNHDA and CDR2 is SQIVND in the germline V gene (reference sequence). This CDR3 region has 11 residues. V was shortened by 10 bases and J by 2 bases, with 9 bases between the two germline ends. Written as DNA, the CDR3 is TGTGCCACCCAGGACCCCTACGAGCAGTACTTC. This sequence encodes CATQDPYEQYF.

Within the sample, this clonotype is medium-sized. V gene TRBV15 combines with J gene TRBJ1-2, with a tentative D call TRBD1 (6 bases). Germline assignment: CDR1 LNHNV and CDR2 YYDKDF (reference sequence). Trimming removed 4 bases at V and 8 bases at J, with 14 bases between. CDR3 size: 13 residues. CDR3: CATSNTQGGGYTF. The CDR3 nucleotides are TGTGCCACCAGCAATACACAGGGAGGAGGCTACACCTTC.

This clonotype appeared many times. The chain carries TRBV6-5 and TRBJ2-7, with 10 nucleotides matching TRBD1. The CDR3 extends over 15 amino acids. V gave up 6 bases and J gave up 2 bases; unmatched junction bases: 7. The germline CDR1 and CDR2 sequences are MNHEY and SVGAGI. In DNA form, the CDR3 reads TGTGCCAGCAGGCACTACGGACAGGGGGCCTACGAGCAGTACTTC. Translated: CASRHYGQGAYEQYF.

This clonotype was seen at least ten times. The rearrangement joins TRBV5-5 to TRBJ2-5; D is perhaps TRBD1 (7 bases). Deletions cut 6 bases from V and 5 bases from J, with 20 bases between. Germline values: CDR1 SGHKS, CDR2 YYEKEE (reference sequence). The CDR3 covers 15 residues. The chain's CDR3 is CASNQQGTLVETQYF. In DNA, the CDR3 is TGTGCCAGCAACCAACAGGGGACTTTAGTGGAGACCCAGTACTTC.

This clonotype was counted ten times or more. The chain carries TRBV6-6 and TRBJ2-5; D might be TRBD1 (6 bases). Germline assignment: CDR1 MNHNY and CDR2 SVGAGI (reference sequence). This CDR3 is 16 amino acids long. Trimming pared 6 bases from V and 4 bases from J, leaving 21 bases between. CDR3 region: CASSPSWTALGETQYF. The CDR3 DNA is TGTGCCAGCAGCCCATCCTGGACAGCGCTGGGAGAGACCCAGTACTTC.

The chain employs TRBV19 and TRBJ1-3; D remains ambiguous. Trimming removed 6 bases at V and 0 bases at J, with 9 bases between. Germline V gene lookup returns CDR1 LNHDA and CDR2 SQIVND (reference sequence). This CDR3 is 14 amino acids long. CDR3 protein: CASSWSNSGNTIYF. In nucleotides, the CDR3 is TGTGCCAGTAGCTGGAGCAACTCTGGAAACACCATATATTTT.

This clonotype was found a few times. This rearrangement joins TRBV4-2 to TRBJ1-2; D ambiguous. Deletions cut 0 bases from V and 3 bases from J, with 5 bases between. The CDR3 loop spans 13 amino acids. Germline assignment: CDR1 LGHNA and CDR2 YNFKEQ. The CDR3, as DNA: TGTGCCAGCAGCCAAGAGTCAGACTATGGCTACACCTTC. Translated, it gives CASSQESDYGYTF.

The sample holds a few counts of this clonotype. The chain links TRBV2 to TRBJ2-5; D is uncertain. In germline, CDR1 is SNHLY, CDR2 FYNNEI. There are 13 residues in the CDR3. The V end was cut by 8 bases, the J end by 5 bases, with 15 bases between. DNA of the CDR3: TGTGCCAGCTGGCAGAATAATCAGGAGACCCAGTACTTC. It codes for CASWQNNQETQYF.

The chain employs TRBV27 and TRBJ2-2, with 7 bases that match TRBD2. This CDR3 is 13 amino acids long. In germline, CDR1 is MNHEY, CDR2 SMNVEV (reference sequence). The V segment lost 6 bases and the J segment 6 bases; nucleotides outside the gene matches: 4. The chain's CDR3 is CASRGAGPGELFF. The CDR3 bases are TGTGCCAGCAGAGGAGCGGGGCCCGGGGAGCTGTTTTTT.

This clonotype was seen repeatedly, ten times or more. The chain links TRBV12-3 or TRBV12-4 to TRBJ2-1; TRBD2 aligns across 10 bases. V shed 6 bases, J shed 1 base, and the junction held 12 bases outside the gene matches. There are 18 residues in the CDR3. The CDR3: CASSTQRGGRRSYNEQFF. The DNA of the CDR3 is TGTGCCAGCAGCACACAGCGGGGGGGCCGACGTTCCTACAATGAGCAGTTCTTC.

This clonotype has only a few counts. CDR3 coding DNA: TGCAGTGCGGGGGGGGGGTCTGGGGCCAACGTCCTGACTTTC. Translated, it gives CSAGGGSGANVLTF. The gene calls are TRBV20-1 and TRBJ2-6; 7 nucleotides align to TRBD2. There are 14 residues in the CDR3. The germline CDR1 and CDR2 sequences are DFQATT and SNEGSKA (reference sequence). Unmatched junction bases numbered 3, after V lost 6 bases and J lost 1 base.

This clonotype has at least ten counts. The V and J genes are TRBV18 and TRBJ1-3; D is possibly TRBD1 (5 bases). Germline-derived CDR1 and CDR2 are KGHSH and LQKENI. The CDR3 is 15 residues long. Between the trimmed V and J ends, which lost 0 bases and 0 bases, there was a span of 6 bases. CDR3 loop: CASSPPTGSGNTIYF. The CDR3, as DNA: TGTGCCAGCTCACCACCTACAGGCTCTGGAAACACCATATATTTT.

The table lists this clonotype with many counts. The gene calls are TRBV29-1 and TRBJ1-1, with a possible D match to TRBD1 (5 bases). The germline CDR1 and CDR2 sequences are SQVTM and ANQGSEA. The CDR3 spans 14 residues. Trimming took 3 bases from V and 0 from J, leaving 11 bases between them. The DNA of the CDR3 is TGCAGCGTTGATTTCGGGGGAATGAACACTGAAGCTTTCTTT. It specifies CSVDFGGMNTEAFF.

Of note for this clonotype: With a much larger clone just one base away, this may be a read error. A read error is likely, as this CDR3 ends without the conserved phenylalanine or tryptophan. The rearrangement links TRBV15 to TRBJ2-1; D gene ambiguous. This CDR3 is built from 12 residues. Trimming removed 0 bases at V and 7 bases at J, with 4 bases between. Germline V CDR1 and CDR2: LNHNV, YYDKDF (reference sequence). Here the CDR3 DNA reads TGTGCCACCAGCAGAGAGGTGAATGAGCAGTTCTCC. Translated: CATSREVNEQFS.

Many counts were recorded for this clonotype. The chain joins TRBV6-5 to TRBJ1-1, with 7 positions matching TRBD1. Germline V gene lookup returns CDR1 MNHEY and CDR2 SVGAGI. The J segment lost 3 bases and the V segment lost 7 bases, leaving 8 bases of the junction unmatched. The CDR3 contains 14 residues. This CDR3 reads CASTPDRADTEAFF. In DNA, the CDR3 is TGTGCCAGCACCCCTGACAGGGCCGACACTGAAGCTTTCTTT.

V gene TRBV2 combines with J gene TRBJ2-1; 10 bases are a match to TRBD2. With 9 bases clipped from V and 9 bases from J, the junction kept 14 bases outside the gene matches. This CDR3 has 15 residues. Per germline, CDR1 SNHLY and CDR2 FYNNEI. The CDR3 sequence is CASQLLAGRGGEQFF. The CDR3 coding sequence is TGTGCCAGTCAATTACTAGCGGGGCGGGGCGGTGAGCAGTTCTTC.

This clonotype was counted at least ten times. This rearrangement joins TRBV6-1 to TRBJ2-7; no definite D call. V dropped 4 bases and J dropped 1 base, with 14 bases sitting between them. The CDR3 contains 15 residues. CDR1 is MNHNS, CDR2 SASEGT, per germline. As DNA, the CDR3 is TGTGCCAGCAGTGTAGCTATCTCCGGATCCTACGAGCAGTACTTC. Its protein is CASSVAISGSYEQYF.

J is TRBJ1-5 and V is TRBV20-1; D unclear. V lost 3 bases and J lost 1, with 13 bases in between. Per the germline V gene, CDR1 is DFQATT and CDR2 is SNEGSKA (reference sequence). The CDR3 has 15 residues. Here the CDR3 reads CSASHGLWSNQPQHF. CDR3 bases: TGCAGTGCTAGTCACGGATTGTGGAGCAATCAGCCCCAGCATTTT.